The entry below gives a single T cell receptor beta chain sequence along with its context. Documented treatment: approximately 18 received Ad26.COV2.S at low or high dose, single or two shots; about 5 received placebo; per-sample allocation not given. The investigators took samples on day 63 after the first vaccine or placebo injection. In the vaccine, an Ad26 vector expressed the SARS-CoV-2 spike of the Wuhan strain. This sample is drawn from a study of Ad26.COV2.S vaccination and SARS-CoV-2 variants. On the study more broadly: Enrollment placed the donor in the COV1001 Ad26.COV2.S trial arm.

TCRdb's table, derived via immunoSEQ multiplex PCR, lists solely in-frame clones and lacks some. Of roughly 500,000 clones in the sample, approximately 89% were seen once. This CDR3 spans 14 amino acids. J gave up 8 bases and V 2 bases, and 5 bases lay outside the gene matches. Germline V gene data show CDR1 as MNHNS and CDR2 as SASEGT. This clonotype originated in a person between 18 and 65 years old who received the Ad26.COV2.S COVID-19 vaccine or a placebo. The chain links TRBV6-1 to TRBJ2-2; 7 bases align to TRBD1. The starting material was peripheral blood, obtained in a trial of Ad26.COV2.S vaccine versus placebo. The CDR3 coding sequence is TGTGCCAGCAGTGAACACAGGGGATCGGGGGAGCTGTTTTTT. Translation gives CASSEHRGSGELFF.